This T cell receptor (beta chain) was sequenced during a study of control samples from healthy donors and cancer patients. This clone has only one observation. V lost 5 bases and J lost 1, with 11 bases in between. CDR1 is MDHEN and CDR2 is SYDVKM in the germline V gene. The CDR3 totals 15 residues. Produced via immunoSEQ multiplex PCR; TCRdb's table is partial and in-frame only. The sample holds some 120,000 clones; around nine tenths are singletons and the top ten take roughly 3.4%. The J gene is TRBJ2-2, the V gene TRBV28; D may be TRBD2 (6 bases). The sequenced sample consisted of blood. This TCR came from a man in his fifties or sixties in good health. The DNA for the CDR3 is TGTGCCAGCAGTCGCGGAGGGGAGAACACCGGGGAGCTGTTTTTT. It is translated as CASSRGGENTGELFF.